This TCR beta chain comes out of a study of response to subunit inactivated influenza vaccine. Notes on the study in general: Authors suggested each seasonal influenza vaccination recruits few new T cells.

TCRdb reanalysed the RT-PCR reads using MiXCR and keeps one entry per CDR3 protein. The table has more than 550,000 distinct CDR3 sequences, 12% seen once. Looked up from germline, CDR1 is LGHNA and CDR2 is YSLEER. Trimming took off 3 bases at V and 1 base at J, with 11 bases between the two ends. The CDR3 totals 15 residues. This clonotype was detected a few times. Its antigen remains unidentified. The rearrangement joins TRBV4-3 to TRBJ2-3, with D tentatively TRBD1 or TRBD2 (5 bases each). This TCR was recovered from a man aged 50-60 years who received an inactivated influenza vaccine. The starting material was PBMCs from blood, obtained on the day of vaccination. CDR3 residues: CASSHRDGRTDTQYF. CDR3 DNA: TGCGCCAGCAGCCACCGGGACGGACGCACAGATACGCAGTATTTT.